The T cell receptor (beta chain) described here comes from a study of shared clonotypes between healthy human individuals. Every subset's genomic DNA went evenly onto several immunoSEQ plates. Method: immunoSEQ multiplex PCR; TCRdb's copy keeps in-frame clones and lacks some. The sample has around 2,000,000 clones; about 95% are singletons. Trimming pared 3 bases from V and 3 bases from J, leaving 17 bases between. Germline CDR1 is SEHNR and CDR2 is FQNEAQ (reference sequence). The CDR3 spans 16 residues. In the naive CD8 group, cells lacked CD45RO and were positively selected for CCR7, so terminally differentiated effector memory CD45RA+ cells were left out. Study-level findings and limits: Naive subsets typically showed greater estimated richness than memory subsets. What rarefaction showed was incomplete sorted-subset sequencing despite large depth.

Details on this clone: Antigen specificity is unknown.

The specimen was naive CD8+ T cells sorted from blood. The TCR was taken from a man aged 18 to 29 in good health. The chain couples TRBV7-9 to TRBJ2-5; tentative D call: TRBD1 (7 bases). CDR3 nucleotides: TGTGCCAGCAGCTTCGCGCGGGACAGACCAGAAGAGACCCAGTACTTC. Translating it yields CASSFARDRPEETQYF.